Presented here are 24 T cell receptor beta chains from one specimen sequenced in a study of shared clonotypes between healthy human individuals. The protocol was immunoSEQ multiplex PCR, while the TCRdb copy is restricted to in-frame clones and leaves out a portion. The sample holds 2,500,000 or so clones, just under 95% seen once. Specimen: naive CD4+ T cells from PBMCs. Subset reported: CD45RA+ positively selected. The source of these receptors is a man aged 18 to 29 in good health. Some clones in this sample may be carry-over from other donors' samples.

The chain uses TRBV29-1 and TRBJ1-1; D call uncertain. CDR1 SQVTM and CDR2 ANQGSEA come from the germline V gene. The CDR3 has 10 amino acids. V shed 4 bases and J shed 9 bases, with 9 bases lying between them. The CDR3 is CSVVAFQAFF. The CDR3 DNA follows: TGCAGCGTTGTTGCCTTTCAAGCTTTCTTT. The full variable domain, with the rest looked up from reference TRBV29-1 and TRBJ1-1, is SAVISQKPSRDICQRGTSLTIQCQVDSQVTMMFWYRQQPGQSLTLIATANQGSEATYESGFVIDKFPISRPNLTFSTLTVSNMSPEDSSIYLCSVVAFQAFFGQGTRLTVV.

This clone occurred a few times. The chain links TRBV7-2 to TRBJ1-1, with D unclear. Per the germline V gene, CDR1 is SGHTA and CDR2 is FQGNSA. CDR3 length equals 12 residues. Trimming removed 1 base at V and 9 bases at J, with 9 bases between. The CDR3 DNA follows: TGTGCCAGCAGCTTAGACAGCGTCCAAGCTTTCTTT. Protein product: CASSLDSVQAFF.

The rearrangement uses TRBV11-3 and TRBJ1-1; D is uncertain. Germline CDR1 reads SGHNT; CDR2 reads YENEEA. The ends were cut back, 2 bases at V and 1 base at J, with 26 bases in the middle. This CDR3 is built from 20 residues. CDR3 sequence (DNA): TGTGCCAGCAGCTTATCGTTTGTACGGCGGACGATTTTTAGGAACACTGAAGCTTTCTTT. It specifies CASSLSFVRRTIFRNTEAFF.

The chain recombines TRBV5-1 with TRBJ2-5; TRBD1 might be the D (6 bases). CDR3 size: 16 residues. From germline, CDR1 is SGHRS and CDR2 YFSETQ. Trimming left V 3 bases short and J 1 base short, with 16 bases between. In DNA form, the CDR3 reads TGCGCCAGCAGCTGGGGGAACTCAGGGGCCCAAGAGACCCAGTACTTC. It translates to CASSWGNSGAQETQYF.

The chain is built from TRBV29-1 and TRBJ2-2, with 8 bases that match TRBD1. CDR3 length equals 15 residues. Unmatched junction bases numbered 9, after V lost 7 bases and J lost 2 bases. Germline V gives CDR1 SQVTM, CDR2 ANQGSEA. The CDR3, as DNA: TGCAGCGCTAAGGGACAGGACATCAACACCGGGGAGCTGTTTTTT. Protein sequence: CSAKGQDINTGELFF.

V is TRBV27 and J is TRBJ2-3; D gene ambiguous. CDR3 length: 14 amino acids. The V gene's germline CDR1 is MNHEY and CDR2 SMNVEV (reference sequence). Trimming pared 5 bases from V and 5 bases from J, leaving 14 bases between. The CDR3 sequence: CASSPHSTGDTQYF. In nucleotides, the CDR3 is TGTGCCAGCAGTCCACATTCGACTGGAGATACGCAGTATTTT.

J is TRBJ1-4 and V is TRBV4-2, with D perhaps matching TRBD1 (5 bases). CDR1 is LGHNA and CDR2 is YNFKEQ in the germline V gene. CDR3 length equals 14 residues. V lost 4 bases and J lost 8, with 14 bases in between. CDR3: CASSRIQGYEKLFF. CDR3 in DNA: TGTGCCAGCAGCCGAATTCAGGGATACGAAAAACTGTTTTTT.

The rearrangement uses TRBV7-3 and TRBJ2-2; D perhaps matches TRBD2 (5 bases). The CDR3 length is 14 residues. Trimming removed 4 bases at V and 1 base at J, with 7 bases between. Germline values: CDR1 SGHTA, CDR2 FQGTGA. For the CDR3, the DNA is TGTGCCAGCAGCTCGGGGAAGAACACCGGGGAGCTGTTTTTT. Its translation: CASSSGKNTGELFF.

The chain links TRBV6-1 to TRBJ1-1; 7 nucleotides line up with TRBD1. This CDR3 comprises 15 residues. The germline V gene has CDR1 MNHNS and CDR2 SASEGT. The V segment lost 4 bases and the J segment 0 bases; nucleotides outside the gene matches: 5. The CDR3 DNA sequence: TGTGCCAGCAGTGCACGACAGGGACTGAACACTGAAGCTTTCTTT. This gives the protein CASSARQGLNTEAFF.

The chain links TRBV5-1 to TRBJ2-1, with 11 bases identical to TRBD2. The CDR3 has 15 amino acids. Germline V gene data show CDR1 as SGHRS and CDR2 as YFSETQ. J lost 5 bases, V lost 4 bases, and 5 bases had no gene match. Here the CDR3 reads CASSAGTSGNNEQFF. In DNA form, the CDR3 reads TGCGCCAGCAGCGCCGGGACTAGCGGAAACAATGAGCAGTTCTTC.

The V and J genes are TRBV2 and TRBJ2-1; 8 bases match TRBD2. J lost 3 bases, V lost 6 bases, and 13 bases had no gene match. CDR1 and CDR2 (germline): SNHLY, FYNNEI. The CDR3 spans 17 residues. The CDR3, as DNA: TGTGCCAGCAGCGCACAATTACTAGCGGAGGGCTACAATGAGCAGTTCTTC. Its protein is CASSAQLLAEGYNEQFF.

The CDR3 DNA follows: TGTGCCAGCAGCGAGAGATACCCCGGGAATACGGACACTGAAGCTTTCTTT. Translated: CASSERYPGNTDTEAFF. V is TRBV7-9 and J is TRBJ1-1; D ambiguous. Germline assignment: CDR1 SEHNR and CDR2 FQNEAQ (reference sequence). The V gene lost 5 bases and the J gene lost 3 bases, with 22 bases spanning the gap. This CDR3 is built from 17 residues.

The chain combines TRBV5-4 with TRBJ2-3; no clear D gene. V was pared by 1 base and J by 2 bases, with 8 bases between. The CDR3 covers 14 residues. Germline V gene sequence: CDR1 SGHNT, CDR2 YYREEE (reference sequence). The CDR3 nucleotides read TGTGCCAGCAGCTTGAAGGGTCCCACAGATACGCAGTATTTT. This translates into CASSLKGPTDTQYF.

This clone was observed a single time. The chain carries TRBV7-2 and TRBJ2-7; 9 bases align to TRBD2. The CDR3 covers 14 residues. V was clipped by 3 bases and J by 3 bases; unmatched bases: 3. The germline V gene encodes CDR1 SGHTA and CDR2 FQGNSA. CDR3 residues: CASSFYSGSYEQYF. The CDR3 DNA sequence: TGTGCCAGCAGCTTCTATAGCGGGAGCTACGAGCAGTACTTC.

The chain is built from TRBV27 and TRBJ2-3; TRBD2 matches 12 bases. After removal of 5 bases from V and 0 bases from J, the junction contained 9 bases not matched to a gene. The CDR3 loop spans 18 amino acids. Germline CDR1 is MNHEY and CDR2 is SMNVEV (reference sequence). The CDR3 region has the DNA TGTGCCAGCAGTCCGGGACTAGCGGGTCCGCCTAGCACAGATACGCAGTATTTT. Translating gives CASSPGLAGPPSTDTQYF.

With regard to this clone: Other DNA sequences in the same sample also yield this CDR3. The V and J genes are TRBV5-1 and TRBJ1-2; 7 bases map to TRBD1. With 4 bases clipped from V and 0 bases from J, the junction kept 3 bases outside the gene matches. The CDR3 has 14 residues. Per germline, CDR1 SGHRS and CDR2 YFSETQ. The CDR3 DNA reads TGCGCCAGCAGCCCAGGGGGGGCTAACTATGGCTACACCTTC. It translates to CASSPGGANYGYTF.

V usage is TRBV28 and J usage is TRBJ1-2; 9 bases are a match to TRBD1. CDR1 is MDHEN and CDR2 is SYDVKM in the germline V gene. CDR3 length: 15 residues. With V trimmed by 1 base and J by 0 bases, 0 bases remained unmatched. The CDR3 nucleotides are TGTGCCAGCAGTTTATACAGGGGGCCTAACTATGGCTACACCTTC. Translating gives CASSLYRGPNYGYTF.

As regards this clone: At the DNA level, this CDR3 is encoded by other sequences in the same sample as well. The V gene is TRBV7-2, the J gene TRBJ2-1; TRBD2 agrees at 9 bases. Germline V gene lookup returns CDR1 SGHTA and CDR2 FQGNSA. Trimming removed 4 bases from V and 3 bases from J; junction bases left unmatched: 1. The CDR3 has 14 amino acids. The CDR3 is CASSSLAGYNEQFF. CDR3 nucleotide sequence: TGTGCCAGCAGCTCACTAGCGGGCTACAATGAGCAGTTCTTC. Full variable domain (outside the CDR3, taken from reference TRBV7-2 and TRBJ2-1): GAGVSQSPSNKVTEKGKDVELRCDPISGHTALYWYRQSLGQGLEFLIYFQGNSAPDKSGLPSDRFSAERTGGSVSTLTIQRTQQEDSAVYLCASSSLAGYNEQFFGPGTRLTVL.

As regards this clone: Additional DNA sequences in this sample encode the identical CDR3. The chain employs TRBV2 and TRBJ2-1, with 7 bases that match TRBD2. CDR1 is SNHLY, CDR2 FYNNEI, per germline. The CDR3 totals 15 residues. J was trimmed by 4 bases and V by 1 base; bases with no gene match: 4. The CDR3 DNA sequence: TGTGCCAGCAGTGAAGGGCTAGCGGAATACAATGAGCAGTTCTTC. This sequence encodes CASSEGLAEYNEQFF.

The chain carries TRBV7-9 and TRBJ2-3; D is perhaps TRBD1 (6 bases). The CDR3 spans 15 residues. The V end lost 5 bases, the J end lost 2 bases, and 14 bases lay between the germline ends. The germline CDR1 and CDR2 sequences are SEHNR and FQNEAQ (reference sequence). The CDR3, as DNA: TGTGCCAGCAGCCCCGACAGGAAAGCCACAGATACGCAGTATTTT. Its translation is CASSPDRKATDTQYF.

In the case of this clone: Other nucleotide sequences in the sample specify the same CDR3. The V gene is TRBV6-5, the J gene TRBJ1-5; no firm D call. The germline V gene encodes CDR1 MNHEY and CDR2 SVGAGI. The ends were cut back, 2 bases at V and 2 bases at J, with 7 bases in the middle. This CDR3 region has 14 residues. The CDR3: CASSYRGGNQPQHF. CDR3 DNA sequence: TGTGCCAGCAGTTACCGCGGGGGCAATCAGCCCCAGCATTTT.

The J gene is TRBJ2-4, the V gene TRBV23-1; D not resolved. TRBV23-1 is identified as an open reading frame with a role that is uncertain. Trimming took off 4 bases at V and 0 bases at J, with 22 bases between the two ends. The CDR3 consists of 19 residues. CDR3 coding DNA: TGCGCCAGCAGTCCAAAAGCCCACCAGAGTAAACTAGCCAAAAACATTCAGTACTTC. This encodes CASSPKAHQSKLAKNIQYF.

The CDR3, as DNA: TGTGCCAGCAGCTTCAACCGGGAGTATGGAAACACCATATATTTT. The encoded protein is CASSFNREYGNTIYF. The rearrangement links TRBV11-2 to TRBJ1-3; D gene uncertain. Looked up from germline, CDR1 is SGHAT and CDR2 is FQNNGV. This CDR3 is built from 15 residues. V shed 3 bases and J shed 3 bases, with 12 bases lying between them. The entire variable domain, with the rest obtained from reference TRBV11-2 and TRBJ1-3, is as follows: EAGVAQSPRYKIIEKRQSVAFWCNPISGHATLYWYQQILGQGPKLLIQFQNNGVVDDSQLPKDRFSAERLKGVDSTLKIQPAKLEDSAVYLCASSFNREYGNTIYFGEGSWLTVV.

The chain uses TRBV2 and TRBJ1-2, with TRBD1 identical over 7 bases. This CDR3 has 14 amino acids. In germline, CDR1 is SNHLY, CDR2 FYNNEI. With V trimmed by 4 bases and J by 0 bases, 2 bases remained unmatched. Here the CDR3 reads CASSGDSTNYGYTF. Here the CDR3 DNA reads TGTGCCAGCAGTGGGGACAGTACTAACTATGGCTACACCTTC. The full variable domain, completed using reference TRBV2 and TRBJ1-2, is EPEVTQTPSHQVTQMGQEVILRCVPISNHLYFYWYRQILGQKVEFLVSFYNNEISEKSEIFDDQFSVERPDGSNFTLKIRSTKLEDSAMYFCASSGDSTNYGYTFGSGTRLTVV.